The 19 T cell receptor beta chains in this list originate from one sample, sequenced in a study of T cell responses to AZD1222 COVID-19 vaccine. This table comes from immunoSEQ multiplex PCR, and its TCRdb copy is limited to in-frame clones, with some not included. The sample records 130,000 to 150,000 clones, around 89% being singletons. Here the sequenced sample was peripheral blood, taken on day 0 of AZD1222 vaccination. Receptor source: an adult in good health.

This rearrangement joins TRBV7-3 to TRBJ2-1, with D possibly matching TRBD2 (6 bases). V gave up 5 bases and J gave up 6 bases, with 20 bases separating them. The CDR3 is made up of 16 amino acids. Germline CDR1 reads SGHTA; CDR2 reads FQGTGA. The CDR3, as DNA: TGTGCCAGCAGCCCAGTGGGGGTAGCCGGGGGCAATGAGCAGTTCTTC. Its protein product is CASSPVGVAGGNEQFF.

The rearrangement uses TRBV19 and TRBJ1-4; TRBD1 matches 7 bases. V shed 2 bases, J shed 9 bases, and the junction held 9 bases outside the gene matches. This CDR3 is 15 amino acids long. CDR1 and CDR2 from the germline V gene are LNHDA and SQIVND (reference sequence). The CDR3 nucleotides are TGTGCCAGTAGTATACGGGGGCAGGGGGAAAAAAAACTGTTTTTT. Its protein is CASSIRGQGEKKLFF. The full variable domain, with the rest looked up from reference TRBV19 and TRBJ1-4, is DGGITQSPKYLFRKEGQNVTLSCEQNLNHDAMYWYRQDPGQGLRLIYYSQIVNDFQKGDIAEGYSVSREKKESFPLTVTSAQKNPTAFYLCASSIRGQGEKKLFFGSGTQLSVL.

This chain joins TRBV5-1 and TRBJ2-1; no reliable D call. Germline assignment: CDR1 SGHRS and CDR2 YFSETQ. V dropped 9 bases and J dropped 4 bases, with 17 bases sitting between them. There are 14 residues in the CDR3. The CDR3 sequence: CATSPRPAYNEQFF. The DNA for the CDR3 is TGCGCCACCTCACCCAGGCCAGCGTACAATGAGCAGTTCTTC.

The DNA for the CDR3 is TGTGCCAGCAGCCCCGCGCGAGGGAAAAACATTCAGTACTTC. Translated, it gives CASSPARGKNIQYF. The V call is TRBV3-1 (or the pseudogene TRBV3-2), the J call TRBJ2-4, with TRBD2 as a possible D gene (5 bases). CDR1 LGHDT and CDR2 YNNKEL come from the germline V gene (reference sequence). With 4 bases removed from V and 4 bases from J, the gap between germline ends came to 11 bases. This CDR3 has 14 residues.

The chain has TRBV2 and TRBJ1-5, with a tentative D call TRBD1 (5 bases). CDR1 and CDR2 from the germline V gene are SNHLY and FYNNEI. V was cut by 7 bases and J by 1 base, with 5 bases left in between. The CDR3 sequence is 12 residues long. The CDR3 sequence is CASTGSNQPQHF. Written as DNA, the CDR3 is TGTGCCAGCACAGGGAGCAATCAGCCCCAGCATTTT.

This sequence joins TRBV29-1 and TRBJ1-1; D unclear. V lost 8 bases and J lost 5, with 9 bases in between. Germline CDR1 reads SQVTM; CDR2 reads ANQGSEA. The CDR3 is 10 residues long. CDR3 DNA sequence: TGCAGCTCAAGCCGAACTGAAGCTTTCTTT. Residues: CSSSRTEAFF.

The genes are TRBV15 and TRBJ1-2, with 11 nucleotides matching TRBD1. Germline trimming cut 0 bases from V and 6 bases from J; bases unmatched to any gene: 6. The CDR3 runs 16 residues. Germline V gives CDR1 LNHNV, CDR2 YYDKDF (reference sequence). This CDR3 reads CATSRDYGTGGDGYTF. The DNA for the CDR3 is TGTGCCACCAGCAGAGATTATGGGACAGGGGGGGATGGCTACACCTTC.

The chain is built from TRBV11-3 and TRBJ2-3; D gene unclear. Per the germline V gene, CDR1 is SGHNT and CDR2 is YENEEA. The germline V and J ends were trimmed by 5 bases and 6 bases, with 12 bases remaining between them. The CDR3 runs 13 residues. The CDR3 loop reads CASSPQTADTQYF. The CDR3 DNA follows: TGTGCCAGCAGCCCCCAAACAGCCGATACGCAGTATTTT.

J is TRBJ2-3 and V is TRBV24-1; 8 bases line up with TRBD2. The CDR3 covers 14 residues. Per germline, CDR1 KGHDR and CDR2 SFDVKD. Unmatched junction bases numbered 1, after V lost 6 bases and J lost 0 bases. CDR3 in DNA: TGTGCCACCAGTAGCGGGGGAAGCACAGATACGCAGTATTTT. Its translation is CATSSGGSTDTQYF.

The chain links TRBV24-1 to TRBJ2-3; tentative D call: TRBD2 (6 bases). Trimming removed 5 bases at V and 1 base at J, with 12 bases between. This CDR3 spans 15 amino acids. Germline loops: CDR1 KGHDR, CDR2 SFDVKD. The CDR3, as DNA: TGTGCCACCAGTGGGGCGGGACGGGGCACAGATACGCAGTATTTT. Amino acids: CATSGAGRGTDTQYF.

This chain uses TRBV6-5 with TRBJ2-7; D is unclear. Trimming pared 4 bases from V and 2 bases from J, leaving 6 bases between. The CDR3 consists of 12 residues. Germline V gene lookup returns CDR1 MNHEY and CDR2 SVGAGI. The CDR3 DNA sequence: TGTGCCAGCAGTTCCCCCGCCTACGAGCAGTACTTC. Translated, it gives CASSSPAYEQYF.

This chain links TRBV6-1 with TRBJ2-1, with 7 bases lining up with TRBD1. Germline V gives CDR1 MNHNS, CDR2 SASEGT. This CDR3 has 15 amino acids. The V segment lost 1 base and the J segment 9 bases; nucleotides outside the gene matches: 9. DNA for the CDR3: TGTGCCAGCAGTGAAGGGAACAGGGGCCCTTTTGAGCAGTTCTTC. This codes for CASSEGNRGPFEQFF.

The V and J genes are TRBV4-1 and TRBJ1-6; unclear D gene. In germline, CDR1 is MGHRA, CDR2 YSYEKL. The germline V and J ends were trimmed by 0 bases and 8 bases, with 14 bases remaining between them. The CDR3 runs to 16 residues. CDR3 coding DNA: TGCGCCAGCAGCCAAGACCCTATTTATACCCATTCACCCCTCCACTTT. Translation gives CASSQDPIYTHSPLHF.

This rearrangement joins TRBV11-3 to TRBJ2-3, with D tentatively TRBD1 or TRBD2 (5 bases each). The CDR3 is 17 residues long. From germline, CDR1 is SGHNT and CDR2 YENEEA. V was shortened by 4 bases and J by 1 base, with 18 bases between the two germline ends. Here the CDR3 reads CASSWGGTGRGTDTQYF. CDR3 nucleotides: TGTGCCAGCAGCTGGGGCGGAACGGGACGTGGCACAGATACGCAGTATTTT.

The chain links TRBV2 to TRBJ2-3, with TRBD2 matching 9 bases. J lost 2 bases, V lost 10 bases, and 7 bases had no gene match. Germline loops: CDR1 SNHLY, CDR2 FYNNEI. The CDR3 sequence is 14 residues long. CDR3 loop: CATLLAGVTDTQYF. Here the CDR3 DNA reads TGTGCCACCCTACTAGCGGGTGTCACAGATACGCAGTATTTT.

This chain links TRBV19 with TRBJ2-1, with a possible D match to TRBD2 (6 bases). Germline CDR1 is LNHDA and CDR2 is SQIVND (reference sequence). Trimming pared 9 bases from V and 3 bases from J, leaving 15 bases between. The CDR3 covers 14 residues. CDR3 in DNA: TGTGCCAGCAGCCCGGCGGGGAACTACAATGAGCAGTTCTTC. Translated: CASSPAGNYNEQFF. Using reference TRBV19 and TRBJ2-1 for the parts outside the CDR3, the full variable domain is DGGITQSPKYLFRKEGQNVTLSCEQNLNHDAMYWYRQDPGQGLRLIYYSQIVNDFQKGDIAEGYSVSREKKESFPLTVTSAQKNPTAFYLCASSPAGNYNEQFFGPGTRLTVL.

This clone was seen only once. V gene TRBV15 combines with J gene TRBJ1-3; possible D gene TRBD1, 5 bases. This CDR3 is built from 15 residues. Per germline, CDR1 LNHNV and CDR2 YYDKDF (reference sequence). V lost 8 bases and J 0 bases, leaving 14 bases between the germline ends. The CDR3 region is CATGLDSHSGNTIYF. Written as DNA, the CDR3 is TGTGCCACCGGGTTAGACAGCCACTCTGGAAACACCATATATTTT. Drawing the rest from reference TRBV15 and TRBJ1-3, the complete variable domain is DAMVIQNPRYQVTQFGKPVTLSCSQTLNHNVMYWYQQKSSQAPKLLFHYYDKDFNNEADTPDNFQSRRPNTSFCFLDIRSPGLGDTAMYLCATGLDSHSGNTIYFGEGSWLTVV.

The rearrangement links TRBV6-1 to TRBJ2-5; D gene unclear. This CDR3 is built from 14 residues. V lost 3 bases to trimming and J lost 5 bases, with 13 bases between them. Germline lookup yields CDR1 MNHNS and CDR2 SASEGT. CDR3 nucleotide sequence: TGTGCCAGCAGTGAGCTTCTTGTGGGGGAGACCCAGTACTTC. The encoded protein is CASSELLVGETQYF.

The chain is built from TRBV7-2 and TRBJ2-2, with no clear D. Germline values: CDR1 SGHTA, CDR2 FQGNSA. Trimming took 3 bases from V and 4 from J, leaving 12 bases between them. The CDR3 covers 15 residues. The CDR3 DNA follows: TGTGCCAGCAGCTTGTTCTTAGCCGGCACCGGGGAGCTGTTTTTT. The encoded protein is CASSLFLAGTGELFF. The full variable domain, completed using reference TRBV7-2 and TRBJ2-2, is GAGVSQSPSNKVTEKGKDVELRCDPISGHTALYWYRQSLGQGLEFLIYFQGNSAPDKSGLPSDRFSAERTGGSVSTLTIQRTQQEDSAVYLCASSLFLAGTGELFFGEGSRLTVL.